A selection of T cell receptor beta chains follows, all from one sample in a study of molecular identifiers for immune sequencing clone quantification. TCRdb ran MiXCR on the PCR reads and lists one entry per CDR3 protein. The sample holds about half a million distinct CDR3 sequences, around 21% seen once. The sample comprised naive CD8+ T cells from blood, with Jurkat cell RNA spiked in. The source of these receptors is a human donor in good health. Some libraries in this study had Jurkat cell RNA spiked in. The CDR3 runs from the conserved cysteine through the conserved F or W. The order of the fields is J gene, V gene, D gene, clone size, CDR3 protein, CDR3 DNA. D genes are given only for firm matches. Not every row has a clone size; where given, it reads once, few, many or a size class.

>TRBJ2-3|TRBV9|-|many
CASSVRDTQYF
TGTGCCAGCAGCGTCAGAGATACGCAGTATTTT
>TRBJ1-1|TRBV19|-|-
CASSIMGNTEAFF
TGTGCCAGTAGTATCATGGGGAACACTGAAGCTTTCTTT
>TRBJ2-1|TRBV5-4|-|once
CASRLSGGPDGQFF
TGTGCCAGCAGATTAAGTGGGGGGCCGGATGGGCAGTTCTTC
>TRBJ1-4|TRBV30|-|many
CAWSLDRAEKLFF
TGTGCCTGGAGCCTCGACCGAGCTGAAAAACTGTTTTTT
>TRBJ1-1|TRBV3-1|-|many
CASSQDHGRVEAFF
TGTGCCAGCAGCCAAGATCATGGCAGGGTCGAAGCTTTCTTT
>TRBJ2-7|TRBV6-1|-|few
CASSEARPLYEQYF
TGTGCCAGCAGTGAAGCCCGGCCCCTCTACGAGCAGTACTTC
>TRBJ2-1|TRBV7-9|-|-
CASSSDGEQFF
TGTGCCAGCAGCTCGGACGGTGAGCAGTTCTTC
>TRBJ2-5|TRBV28|-|few
CASSFKIGAYDQETQYF
TGTGCCAGCAGTTTTAAGATAGGCGCCTATGACCAAGAGACCCAGTACTTC
>TRBJ1-4|TRBV11-2|-|many
CASSLVTSTNEKLFF
TGTGCCAGCAGCTTGGTCACCTCAACTAATGAAAAACTGTTTTTT
>TRBJ2-5|TRBV2|TRBD2|-
CASSDTSGGQEAQYF
TGTGCCAGCAGTGACACTAGCGGGGGACAAGAGGCCCAGTACTTC
>TRBJ2-7|TRBV5-1|TRBD1|few
CASSLGQGSLHSSYEQYF
TGCGCCAGCAGCTTGGGACAGGGGAGCCTCCATAGCTCCTACGAGCAGTACTTC
>TRBJ2-7|TRBV7-9|TRBD1|many
CASSRRDRGFQYF
TGTGCCAGCAGCCGACGGGACAGGGGGTTCCAGTACTTC
>TRBJ1-5|TRBV12-3/TRBV12-4|-|-
CACSLPASNQPQHF
TGTGCCTGCAGTTTACCAGCGAGCAATCAGCCCCAGCATTTT
>TRBJ2-5|TRBV15|-|-
CATTPGHRETQYF
TGTGCCACCACCCCGGGACATCGGGAGACCCAGTACTTC
>TRBJ2-1|TRBV4-1|TRBD1|many
CASSQGQGVANEQFF
TGCGCCAGCAGCCAGGGACAGGGGGTAGCGAATGAGCAGTTCTTC
>TRBJ2-3|TRBV30|-|-
CAYADTDTQYF
TGTGCCTACGCAGATACAGATACGCAGTATTTT
>TRBJ2-7|TRBV6-2/TRBV6-3|-|few
CASSYYREYPSYEQYF
TGTGCCAGCAGTTACTACCGGGAGTACCCGTCCTACGAGCAGTACTTC
>TRBJ2-5|TRBV7-6|TRBD2|-
CASSLRDYQVTQYF
TGTGCCAGCAGCTTACGGGACTACCAAGTGACCCAGTACTTC
>TRBJ2-1|TRBV11-2|-|few
CASSLVLGGPYNEQFF
TGTGCCAGCAGCTTAGTATTGGGGGGTCCCTACAATGAGCAGTTCTTC
>TRBJ2-1|TRBV15|-|few
CATSTDLSSYNEQFF
TGTGCCACCAGCACAGACCTGAGCTCCTACAATGAGCAGTTCTTC
>TRBJ2-1|TRBV27|TRBD2|-
CASSFGSGAGQFF
TGTGCCAGCAGTTTCGGAAGCGGGGCGGGGCAGTTCTTC
>TRBJ2-5|TRBV12-3/TRBV12-4|-|-
CASSQDSARETQYF
TGTGCCAGCAGTCAGGACAGTGCCCGGGAGACCCAGTACTTC
>TRBJ1-5|TRBV15|-|-
CATSTVLAYQPQHF
TGTGCCACCAGCACAGTTCTAGCCTATCAGCCCCAGCATTTT
>TRBJ2-1|TRBV5-4|-|many
CASSRDFSSYNEQFF
TGTGCCAGCAGCCGGGACTTTAGCTCCTACAATGAGCAGTTCTTC
>TRBJ2-7|TRBV4-2|-|many
CASSQGAGEQYF
TGTGCCAGCAGCCAGGGGGCTGGCGAGCAGTACTTC
>TRBJ1-1|TRBV9|-|many
CASSPRDGVTEAFF
TGTGCCAGCAGCCCCCGGGACGGGGTCACTGAAGCTTTCTTT
>TRBJ2-5|TRBV5-5|TRBD2|few
CASSFPTSGGAETQYF
TGTGCCAGCAGCTTCCCGACTAGCGGGGGGGCTGAGACCCAGTACTTC
>TRBJ2-3|TRBV6-6|-|-
CASSYLLRRDPTDTQYF
TGTGCCAGCAGTTACTTGCTACGACGGGACCCCACAGATACGCAGTATTTT
>TRBJ2-7|TRBV27|TRBD1|few
CASSLRGQGAYEQYF
TGTGCCAGCAGTTTACGAGGGCAGGGGGCATACGAGCAGTACTTC
>TRBJ1-3|TRBV15|-|-
CATSRVQDRGNTIYF
TGTGCCACCAGCAGGGTCCAGGACCGAGGCAACACCATATATTTT
>TRBJ2-7|TRBV20-1|-|-
CSARGVTLQALSYEQYF
TGCAGTGCTAGAGGAGTGACCCTGCAGGCTCTCTCCTACGAGCAGTACTTC
>TRBJ2-5|TRBV6-5|-|few
CASSYHNQETQYF
TGTGCCAGCAGTTACCACAATCAAGAGACCCAGTACTTC
>TRBJ2-2|TRBV19|TRBD1|-
CASSIRDRGITGELSF
TGTGCCAGTAGTATCCGGGACAGGGGTATCACCGGGGAGCTGTCTTTT
>TRBJ1-5|TRBV27|-|many
CASSLLGSDQPQHF
TGTGCCAGCAGTTTACTAGGGAGCGATCAGCCCCAGCATTTT
>TRBJ1-5|TRBV4-1|-|few
CASSMDGNQPQHF
TGCGCCAGCAGCATGGATGGCAATCAGCCCCAGCATTTT
>TRBJ2-5|TRBV7-9|-|many
CASSPGYGETQYF
TGTGCCAGCAGCCCGGGGTACGGAGAGACCCAGTACTTC
>TRBJ2-5|TRBV7-2|TRBD2|many
CASSPGKGLAGGLLETQYF
TGTGCCAGCAGCCCGGGGAAGGGACTAGCGGGGGGGCTTTTAGAGACCCAGTACTTC
>TRBJ1-1|TRBV27|-|many
CASSLRENTEAFF
TGTGCCAGCAGTTTACGGGAAAACACTGAAGCTTTCTTT
>TRBJ2-7|TRBV10-3|-|few
CAISELRQRPSSYEQYF
TGTGCCATCAGTGAGTTAAGGCAGCGCCCGAGCTCCTACGAGCAGTACTTC
>TRBJ2-2|TRBV13|-|-
CASTSPGTGELFF
TGTGCCAGCACCTCTCCGGGAACCGGGGAGCTGTTTTTT
>TRBJ2-4|TRBV2|-|few
CASTEELAKNIQYF
TGTGCCAGCACCGAAGAGCTAGCCAAAAACATTCAGTACTTC
>TRBJ2-5|TRBV12-3/TRBV12-4|TRBD2|many
CASSSSAGFRETQYF
TGTGCCAGCAGTTCCTCAGCGGGGTTTCGGGAGACCCAGTACTTC
>TRBJ2-5|TRBV7-9|-|-
CASSQWDTRETQYF
TGTGCCAGCAGCCAATGGGACACACGGGAGACCCAGTACTTC
>TRBJ1-1|TRBV13|-|-
CASSTRQEMNTEAFF
TGTGCCAGCAGCACCCGACAGGAGATGAACACTGAAGCTTTCTTT
>TRBJ1-1|TRBV5-5|-|many
CASSSGPRGGTEAFF
TGTGCCAGCAGCTCCGGTCCCAGAGGAGGCACTGAAGCTTTCTTT
>TRBJ2-3|TRBV10-1|-|-
CASSPQSRATDTQYF
TGCGCCAGCAGCCCCCAGAGTCGCGCGACAGATACGCAGTATTTT
>TRBJ1-1|TRBV19|-|-
CASSITGTSNTEAFF
TGTGCCAGTAGTATAACAGGGACATCGAACACTGAAGCTTTCTTT
>TRBJ2-7|TRBV28|TRBD1|many
CASSPGGRADEQYF
TGTGCCAGCAGCCCAGGGGGTCGGGCGGACGAGCAGTACTTC
>TRBJ2-1|TRBV7-9|TRBD1|-
CASSYGTGPNEQFF
TGTGCCAGCAGTTACGGGACAGGGCCCAATGAGCAGTTCTTC
>TRBJ2-5|TRBV13|-|many
CASSLASSWETQYF
TGTGCCAGCAGCTTAGCATCGAGCTGGGAGACCCAGTACTTC
>TRBJ2-7|TRBV29-1|-|many
CSVAGTHEQYF
TGCAGCGTTGCGGGGACCCACGAGCAGTACTTC
>TRBJ1-1|TRBV9|-|many
CASSVGASPNTEAFF
TGTGCCAGCAGCGTAGGAGCGAGCCCGAACACTGAAGCTTTCTTT
>TRBJ1-5|TRBV19|TRBD1|-
CASSPGQGLPPQHF
TGTGCCAGTAGTCCTGGACAGGGCCTCCCGCCCCAGCATTTT
>TRBJ2-1|TRBV11-2|-|-
CASSLSVTLFF
TGTGCCAGCAGCTTATCGGTGACTCTGTTCTTC
>TRBJ2-7|TRBV12-3/TRBV12-4|-|few
CASSPEGSGEQYF
TGTGCCAGCAGTCCGGAGGGATCCGGCGAGCAGTACTTC
>TRBJ2-1|TRBV6-2/TRBV6-3|-|many
CASSYGHSSYNEQFF
TGTGCCAGCAGTTACGGGCACAGCTCCTACAATGAGCAGTTCTTC
>TRBJ2-2|TRBV29-1|-|-
CSVEKASMTGELFF
TGCAGCGTTGAAAAGGCCAGTATGACCGGGGAGCTGTTTTTT
>TRBJ2-5|TRBV7-2|-|many
CASSSSWGLETQYF
TGTGCCAGCAGCTCCTCATGGGGGCTGGAGACCCAGTACTTC
>TRBJ1-1|TRBV20-1|-|few
CSALRDDRPNTEAFF
TGCAGTGCCCTAAGAGATGACCGACCAAACACTGAAGCTTTCTTT
>TRBJ2-2|TRBV20-1|-|few
CSARDQHTPNTGELFF
TGCAGTGCTAGAGATCAACACACCCCGAACACCGGGGAGCTGTTTTTT